This TCR beta chain is from a study of blood T cell repertoires in COVID-19. On the study more broadly: Sites across the United States, Italy and Spain contributed samples from acute and convalescent COVID-19.

The authors' processing: Cell counts per sample came from amplifying reference gene primers. Here immunoSEQ multiplex PCR was the method, and the copy in TCRdb shows in-frame clones only, minus some. V and J calls and clone size are copied from that table; D and trimming were computed from the DNA. There are roughly 100,000 clones in the sample; 70% to 80% occur only once, and around 9.6% lies in the top ten. This clone was detected a few times. V was cut by 3 bases and J by 6 bases, with 6 bases left in between. The CDR3 contains 12 residues. Germline CDR1 WSHSY, CDR2 SAAADI. The chain employs TRBV10-2 and TRBJ1-5; D gene uncertain. The clonotype comes from a man aged 55 to 69 with active or convalescent COVID-19. Sequenced sample: peripheral blood. As DNA, the CDR3 is TGCGCCAGCAGTGAAATGGCTCAGCCCCAGCATTTT. The encoded protein is CASSEMAQPQHF.